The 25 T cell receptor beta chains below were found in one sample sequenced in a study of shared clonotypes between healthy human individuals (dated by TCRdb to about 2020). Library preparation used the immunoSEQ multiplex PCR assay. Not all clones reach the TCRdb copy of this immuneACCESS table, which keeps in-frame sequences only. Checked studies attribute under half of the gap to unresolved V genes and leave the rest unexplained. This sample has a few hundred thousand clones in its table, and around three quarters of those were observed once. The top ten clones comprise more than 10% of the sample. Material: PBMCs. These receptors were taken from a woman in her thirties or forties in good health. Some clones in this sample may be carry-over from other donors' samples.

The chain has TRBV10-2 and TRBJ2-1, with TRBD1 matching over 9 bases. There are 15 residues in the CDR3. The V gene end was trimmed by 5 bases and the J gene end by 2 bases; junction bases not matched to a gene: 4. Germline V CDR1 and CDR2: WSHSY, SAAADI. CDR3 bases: TGCGCCAGCAGTAAAACAGGGGGCCCCTACAATGAGCAGTTCTTC. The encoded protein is CASSKTGGPYNEQFF.

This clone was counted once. DNA for the CDR3: TGTGCCAGCAGTGAACGGTACAGGGGGGACACTGAAGCTTTCTTT. The encoded protein is CASSERYRGDTEAFF. V usage is TRBV6-1 and J usage is TRBJ1-1; 8 nucleotides align to TRBD1. Germline trimming cut 2 bases from V and 3 bases from J; bases unmatched to any gene: 5. The CDR3 consists of 15 residues. Germline CDR1 and CDR2: MNHNS and SASEGT.

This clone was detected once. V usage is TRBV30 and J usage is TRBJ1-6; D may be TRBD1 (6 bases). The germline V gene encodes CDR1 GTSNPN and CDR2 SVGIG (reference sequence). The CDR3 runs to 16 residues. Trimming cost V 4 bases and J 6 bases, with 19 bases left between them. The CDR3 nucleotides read TGTGCCTGGACGGCAGGGGTGGGACCGATTAATTCACCCCTCCACTTT. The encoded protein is CAWTAGVGPINSPLHF.

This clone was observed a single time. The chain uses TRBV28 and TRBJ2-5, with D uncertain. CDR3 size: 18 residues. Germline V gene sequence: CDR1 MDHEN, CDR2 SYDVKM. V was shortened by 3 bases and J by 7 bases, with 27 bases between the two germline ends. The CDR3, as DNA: TGTGCCAGCAGTTTGTTTCCGAACCGACCGGACGTAGGGCGGACCCAGTACTTC. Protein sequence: CASSLFPNRPDVGRTQYF.

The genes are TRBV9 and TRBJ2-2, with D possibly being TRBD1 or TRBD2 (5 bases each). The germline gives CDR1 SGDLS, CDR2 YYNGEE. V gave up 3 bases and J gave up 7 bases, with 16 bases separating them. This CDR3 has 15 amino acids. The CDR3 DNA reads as TGTGCCAGCAGCGGGGACCTAAGAAGTGGCGGGGAGCTGTTTTTT. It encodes CASSGDLRSGGELFF.

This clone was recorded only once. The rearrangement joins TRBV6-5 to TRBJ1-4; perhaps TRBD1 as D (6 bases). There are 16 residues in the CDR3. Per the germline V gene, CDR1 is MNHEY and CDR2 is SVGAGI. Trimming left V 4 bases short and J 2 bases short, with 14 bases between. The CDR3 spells CASSFRGGGTNEKLFF. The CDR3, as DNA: TGTGCCAGCAGTTTCCGAGGGGGAGGTACTAATGAAAAACTGTTTTTT.

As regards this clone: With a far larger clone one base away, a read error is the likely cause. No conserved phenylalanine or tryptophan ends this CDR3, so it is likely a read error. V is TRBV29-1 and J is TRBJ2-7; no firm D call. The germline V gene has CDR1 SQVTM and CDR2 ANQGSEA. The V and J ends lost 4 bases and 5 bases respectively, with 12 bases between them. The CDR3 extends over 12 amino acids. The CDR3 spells CSVGSGGHEQYI. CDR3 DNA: TGCAGCGTTGGGAGTGGTGGGCACGAGCAGTACATC.

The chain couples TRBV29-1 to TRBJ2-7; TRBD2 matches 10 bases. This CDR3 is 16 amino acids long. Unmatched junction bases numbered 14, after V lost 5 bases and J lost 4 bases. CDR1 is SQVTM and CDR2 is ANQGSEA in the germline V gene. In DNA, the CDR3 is TGCAGCGTTCTTGGGGGGACTAGCGCGAGGGTTTACGAGCAGTACTTC. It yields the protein CSVLGGTSARVYEQYF.

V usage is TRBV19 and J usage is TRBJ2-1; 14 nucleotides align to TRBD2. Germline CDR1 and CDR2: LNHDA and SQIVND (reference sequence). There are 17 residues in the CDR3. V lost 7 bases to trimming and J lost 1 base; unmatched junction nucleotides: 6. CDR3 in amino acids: CASTGTSGSWSYNEQFF. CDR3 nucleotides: TGTGCCAGTACCGGGACTAGCGGGAGTTGGTCCTACAATGAGCAGTTCTTC.

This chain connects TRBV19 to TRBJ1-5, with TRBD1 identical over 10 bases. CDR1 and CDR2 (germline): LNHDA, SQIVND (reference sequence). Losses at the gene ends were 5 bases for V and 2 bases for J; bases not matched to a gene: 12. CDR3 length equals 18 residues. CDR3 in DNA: TGTGCCAGTAGTTTCTCATCCTGGGGACAGGGGCGCAATCAGCCCCAGCATTTT. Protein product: CASSFSSWGQGRNQPQHF.

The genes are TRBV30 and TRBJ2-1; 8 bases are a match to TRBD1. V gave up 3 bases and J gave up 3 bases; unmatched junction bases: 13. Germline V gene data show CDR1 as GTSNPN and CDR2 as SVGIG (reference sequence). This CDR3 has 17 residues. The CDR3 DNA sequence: TGTGCCTGGAGAGGAAACCCGGGGACAGGTGGCTACAATGAGCAGTTCTTC. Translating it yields CAWRGNPGTGGYNEQFF.

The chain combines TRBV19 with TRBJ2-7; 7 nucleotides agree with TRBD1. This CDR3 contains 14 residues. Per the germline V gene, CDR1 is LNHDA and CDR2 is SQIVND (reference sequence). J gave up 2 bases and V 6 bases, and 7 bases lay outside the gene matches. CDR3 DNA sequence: TGTGCCAGTAGCAATACAGGGGATACCTACGAGCAGTACTTC. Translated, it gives CASSNTGDTYEQYF.

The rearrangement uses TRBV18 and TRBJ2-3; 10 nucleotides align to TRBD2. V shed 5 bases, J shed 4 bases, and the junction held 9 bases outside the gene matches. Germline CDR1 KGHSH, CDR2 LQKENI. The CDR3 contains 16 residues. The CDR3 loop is CASSAYSGRSSDTQYF. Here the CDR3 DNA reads TGTGCCAGCTCAGCCTATAGCGGGAGGTCGTCAGATACGCAGTATTTT.

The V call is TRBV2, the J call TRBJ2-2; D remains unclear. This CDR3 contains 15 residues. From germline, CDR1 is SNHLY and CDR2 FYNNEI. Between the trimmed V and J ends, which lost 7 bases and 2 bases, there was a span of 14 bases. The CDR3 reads CASTERTINTGELFF. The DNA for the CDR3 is TGTGCCAGCACCGAACGCACCATAAACACCGGGGAGCTGTTTTTT.

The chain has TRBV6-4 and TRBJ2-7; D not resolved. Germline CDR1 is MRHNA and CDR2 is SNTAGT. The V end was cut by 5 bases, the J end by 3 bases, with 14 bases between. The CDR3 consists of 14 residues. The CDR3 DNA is TGTGCCAGCAGTCCCAGAACCTCTAACTACGAGCAGTACTTC. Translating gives CASSPRTSNYEQYF.

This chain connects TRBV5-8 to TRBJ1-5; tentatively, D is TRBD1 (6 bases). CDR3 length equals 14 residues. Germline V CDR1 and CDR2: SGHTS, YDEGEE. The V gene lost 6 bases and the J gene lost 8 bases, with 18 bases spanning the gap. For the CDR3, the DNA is TGTGCCAGCAACTCGGACAGCCAACATAAGCCCCAGCATTTT. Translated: CASNSDSQHKPQHF.

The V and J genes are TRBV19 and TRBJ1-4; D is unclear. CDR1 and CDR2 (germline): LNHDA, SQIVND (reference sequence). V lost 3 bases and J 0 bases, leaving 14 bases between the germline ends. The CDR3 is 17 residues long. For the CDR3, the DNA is TGTGCCAGTAGTATCGGTCGGCAGGTTGCAACTAATGAAAAACTGTTTTTT. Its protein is CASSIGRQVATNEKLFF.

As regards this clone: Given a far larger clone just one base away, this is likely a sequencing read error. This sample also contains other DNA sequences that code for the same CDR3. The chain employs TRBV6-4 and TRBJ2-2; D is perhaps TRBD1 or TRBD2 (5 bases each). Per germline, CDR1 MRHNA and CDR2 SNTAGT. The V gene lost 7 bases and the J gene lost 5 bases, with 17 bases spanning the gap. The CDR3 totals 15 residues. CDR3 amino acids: CASTRDPEVTGELFF. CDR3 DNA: TGTGCCAGCACCAGGGACCCCGAAGTAACCGGGGAGCTGTTTTTT.

The CDR3 DNA reads TGTGCCAGTAGTATGCTCGGGACAGACGGCACAGATACGCAGTATTTT. Its translation is CASSMLGTDGTDTQYF. The rearrangement joins TRBV19 to TRBJ2-3, with 7 bases identical to TRBD1. This CDR3 is built from 16 residues. The V and J ends lost 3 bases and 1 base, in that order; junction bases with no gene match: 7. Germline CDR1 is LNHDA and CDR2 is SQIVND (reference sequence).

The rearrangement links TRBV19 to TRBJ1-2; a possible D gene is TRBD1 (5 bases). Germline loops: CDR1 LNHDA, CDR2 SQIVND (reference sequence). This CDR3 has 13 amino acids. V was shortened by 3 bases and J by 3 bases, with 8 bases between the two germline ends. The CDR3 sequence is CASSIREDYGYTF. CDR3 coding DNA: TGTGCCAGTAGTATCAGGGAGGACTATGGCTACACCTTC.

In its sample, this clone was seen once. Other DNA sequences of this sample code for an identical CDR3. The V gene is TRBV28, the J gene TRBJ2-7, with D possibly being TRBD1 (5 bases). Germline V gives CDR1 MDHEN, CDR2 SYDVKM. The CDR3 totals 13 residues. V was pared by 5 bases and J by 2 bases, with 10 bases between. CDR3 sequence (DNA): TGTGCCAGCAGTAGGGGCGGTACCTACGAGCAGTACTTC. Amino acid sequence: CASSRGGTYEQYF.

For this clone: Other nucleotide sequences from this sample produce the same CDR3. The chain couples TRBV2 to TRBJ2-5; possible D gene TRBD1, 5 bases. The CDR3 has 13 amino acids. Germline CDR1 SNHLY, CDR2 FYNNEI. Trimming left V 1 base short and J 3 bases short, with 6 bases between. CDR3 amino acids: CASSEGREETQYF. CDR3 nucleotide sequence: TGTGCCAGCAGTGAAGGCAGGGAAGAGACCCAGTACTTC. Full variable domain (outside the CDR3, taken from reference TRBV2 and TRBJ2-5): EPEVTQTPSHQVTQMGQEVILRCVPISNHLYFYWYRQILGQKVEFLVSFYNNEISEKSEIFDDQFSVERPDGSNFTLKIRSTKLEDSAMYFCASSEGREETQYFGPGTRLLVL.

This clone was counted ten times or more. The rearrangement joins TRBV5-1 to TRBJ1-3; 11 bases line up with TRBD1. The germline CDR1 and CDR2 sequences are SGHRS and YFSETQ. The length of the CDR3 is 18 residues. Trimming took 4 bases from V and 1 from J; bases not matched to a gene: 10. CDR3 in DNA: TGCGCCAGCAGCCCGACGGGACAGGGGGAACTGTCTGGAAACACCATATATTTT. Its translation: CASSPTGQGELSGNTIYF.

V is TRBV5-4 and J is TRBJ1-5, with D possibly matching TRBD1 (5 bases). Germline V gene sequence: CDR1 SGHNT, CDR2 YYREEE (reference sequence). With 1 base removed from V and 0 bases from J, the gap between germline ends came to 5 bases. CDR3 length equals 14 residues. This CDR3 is CASSLQGSNQPQHF. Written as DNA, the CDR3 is TGTGCCAGCAGCTTGCAGGGTAGCAATCAGCCCCAGCATTTT.

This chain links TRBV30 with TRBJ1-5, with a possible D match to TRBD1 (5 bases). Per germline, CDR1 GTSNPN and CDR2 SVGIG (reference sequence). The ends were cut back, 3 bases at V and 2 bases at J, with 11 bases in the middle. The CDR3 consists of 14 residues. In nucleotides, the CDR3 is TGTGCCTGGAGCTTGGGGGTCCGCAATCAGCCCCAGCATTTT. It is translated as CAWSLGVRNQPQHF.